Below are 29 T cell receptor beta chains sequenced from a single sample in a study of blood T cell repertoires in COVID-19. The protocol was immunoSEQ multiplex PCR, while the TCRdb copy is restricted to in-frame clones and leaves out a portion. Of roughly 250,000 clones listed, around 83% are singletons. Sequencing was performed on peripheral blood. The origin of the receptors is a woman in her sixties or seventies with active or convalescent COVID-19.

The V gene is TRBV18, the J gene TRBJ1-1; 8 bases are shared with TRBD1. CDR3 length equals 13 residues. CDR1 KGHSH and CDR2 LQKENI come from the germline V gene. Trimming cost V 3 bases and J 3 bases; bases outside gene matches: 0. Written as DNA, the CDR3 is TGTGCCAGCTCACCGGGACAGGACACTGAAGCTTTCTTT. Translation: CASSPGQDTEAFF.

This chain links TRBV30 with TRBJ2-7; perhaps TRBD1 as D (6 bases). CDR1 is GTSNPN and CDR2 is SVGIG in the germline V gene (reference sequence). The ends were cut back, 2 bases at V and 5 bases at J, with 7 bases in the middle. The CDR3 spans 11 residues. The CDR3 nucleotides read TGTGCCTGGAGTCAGGGGAACGAGCAGTACTTC. Translated, it gives CAWSQGNEQYF.

The V and J genes are TRBV19 and TRBJ2-7; maybe TRBD1 (6 bases). Per germline, CDR1 LNHDA and CDR2 SQIVND (reference sequence). This CDR3 has 17 amino acids. V was shortened by 4 bases and J by 2 bases, with 21 bases between the two germline ends. The CDR3 protein is CASSTQIPGTTPYEQYF. CDR3 coding DNA: TGTGCCAGTAGTACACAGATACCGGGGACAACCCCCTACGAGCAGTACTTC.

This clone was recorded once. The V and J genes are TRBV2 and TRBJ1-6, with D unclear. Trimming shortened V by 3 bases and J by 10 bases, and 10 bases separated the two germline ends. Germline CDR1 SNHLY, CDR2 FYNNEI. The CDR3 is 13 amino acids. The CDR3 region is CASSDPRHSPLHF. DNA of the CDR3: TGTGCCAGCAGTGACCCCAGGCACTCACCCCTCCACTTT.

V is TRBV18 and J is TRBJ1-1; 10 bases line up with TRBD1. CDR1 and CDR2 from the germline V gene are KGHSH and LQKENI. V trimming: 9 bases; J trimming: 0 bases; junction bases outside the gene matches: 16. The CDR3 length is 18 residues. Written as DNA, the CDR3 is TGTGCCAGTCGCCGGGACAGGGGAACCACAGGGATGAACACTGAAGCTTTCTTT. Protein: CASRRDRGTTGMNTEAFF. The entire variable domain, with the rest obtained from reference TRBV18 and TRBJ1-1, is as follows: NAGVMQNPRHLVRRRGQEARLRCSPMKGHSHVYWYRQLPEEGLKFMVYLQKENIIDESGMPKERFSAEFPKEGPSILRIQQVVRGDSAAYFCASRRDRGTTGMNTEAFFGQGTRLTVV.

The chain couples TRBV4-1 to TRBJ1-2; tentative D call: TRBD1 (6 bases). Trimming cost V 5 bases and J 1 base, with 20 bases left between them. The germline CDR1 and CDR2 sequences are MGHRA and YSYEKL. The CDR3 has 17 amino acids. CDR3 residues: CASSSTGQPTLNYGYTF. The DNA of the CDR3 is TGCGCCAGCAGCAGTACCGGACAGCCCACCCTTAACTATGGCTACACCTTC.

This chain links TRBV7-2 with TRBJ2-5; D gene unclear. Germline loops: CDR1 SGHTA, CDR2 FQGNSA. The CDR3 covers 13 residues. V was shortened by 5 bases and J by 9 bases, with 16 bases between the two germline ends. CDR3 amino acids: CASSPAEGRAQYF. The CDR3 DNA reads TGTGCCAGCAGCCCCGCGGAAGGCCGGGCCCAGTACTTC.

The chain couples TRBV5-1 to TRBJ2-3, with D hard to call. The CDR3 spans 14 residues. V lost 0 bases and J 0 bases, leaving 5 bases between the germline ends. Per germline, CDR1 SGHRS and CDR2 YFSETQ. The CDR3 is CASSLAGSTDTQYF. CDR3 coding DNA: TGCGCCAGCAGCTTGGCCGGGAGCACAGATACGCAGTATTTT.

The chain uses TRBV5-8 and TRBJ1-3; unclear D gene. The CDR3 consists of 14 residues. Germline V gene sequence: CDR1 SGHTS, CDR2 YDEGEE. Trimming took 3 bases from V and 3 from J, leaving 10 bases between them. This CDR3 reads CASSSRNFGNTIYF. The CDR3 DNA is TGTGCCAGCAGCTCCAGGAACTTTGGAAACACCATATATTTT.

Details on this clone: Within the sample, other DNA sequences also encode this same CDR3. This chain joins TRBV6-5 and TRBJ1-2; 12 bases line up with TRBD1. Looked up from germline, CDR1 is MNHEY and CDR2 is SVGAGI. The junction had 3 bases not matched to a gene; V was cut back by 2 bases and J by 8 bases. The CDR3 consists of 14 residues. The CDR3 bases are TGTGCCAGCAGTTACACGGGACAGGGGGCAGGCTACACCTTC. Amino acids: CASSYTGQGAGYTF.

This clone was seen repeatedly, ten times or more. In the same sample, other DNA sequences code for this CDR3. The J gene is TRBJ2-1, the V gene TRBV18; no clear D. Germline lookup yields CDR1 KGHSH and CDR2 LQKENI. This CDR3 has 14 amino acids. V was shortened by 2 bases and J by 3 bases, with 8 bases between the two germline ends. The CDR3 loop reads CASSPGQNYNEQFF. The CDR3, as DNA: TGTGCCAGCTCACCAGGCCAAAACTACAATGAGCAGTTCTTC.

The chain carries TRBV10-3 and TRBJ1-2; possibly TRBD1 for D (5 bases). V was clipped by 3 bases and J by 6 bases, with 14 bases between them. The germline gives CDR1 ENHRY, CDR2 SYGVKD. This CDR3 has 14 amino acids. The CDR3 region is CAISDPGVSDGYTF. The CDR3 bases are TGTGCCATCAGTGACCCGGGGGTTTCAGATGGCTACACCTTC.

The chain uses TRBV30 and TRBJ2-1; TRBD2 matches 9 bases. Per germline, CDR1 GTSNPN and CDR2 SVGIG (reference sequence). CDR3 length equals 18 residues. Losses at the gene ends were 3 bases for V and 2 bases for J; bases not matched to a gene: 14. The CDR3: CAWSLSGGALDPYNEQFF. The CDR3, as DNA: TGTGCCTGGAGCCTTAGCGGGGGCGCTTTAGACCCCTACAATGAGCAGTTCTTC.

This chain uses TRBV3-1 (or the pseudogene TRBV3-2) with TRBJ2-1; possible D gene TRBD2, 5 bases. Germline V gene sequence: CDR1 LGHDT, CDR2 YNNKEL (reference sequence). CDR3 length: 13 amino acids. Trimming cost V 7 bases and J 4 bases, with 11 bases left between them. CDR3 sequence: CASTYSGYNEQFF. The CDR3 region has the DNA TGTGCCAGCACCTACAGCGGATACAATGAGCAGTTCTTC.

The chain recombines TRBV4-3 with TRBJ2-1; the D gene is possibly TRBD2 (6 bases). Trimming left V 4 bases short and J 0 bases short, with 10 bases between. CDR1 LGHNA and CDR2 YSLEER come from the germline V gene. The CDR3 covers 15 residues. As DNA, the CDR3 is TGCGCCAGCAGCCGCGGGGTAAGCTCCTACAATGAGCAGTTCTTC. This translates into CASSRGVSSYNEQFF.

This clone was recorded once. The chain joins TRBV20-1 to TRBJ1-2; D possibly corresponds to TRBD1 (6 bases). This CDR3 is built from 11 residues. The V end was cut by 6 bases, the J end by 3 bases, with 8 bases between. Germline CDR1 reads DFQATT; CDR2 reads SNEGSKA (reference sequence). CDR3 region: CSAYRDYGYTF. The CDR3 region has the DNA TGCAGTGCCTACAGGGACTATGGCTACACCTTC.

In regard to this clone: Distinct nucleotide sequences in the sample also encode this CDR3. The chain combines TRBV5-1 with TRBJ1-2; 12 bases agree with TRBD1. Unmatched junction bases numbered 2, after V lost 3 bases and J lost 5 bases. CDR1 SGHRS and CDR2 YFSETQ come from the germline V gene. The CDR3 is 14 residues long. The CDR3 spells CASSSGQGAYGYTF. The DNA of the CDR3 is TGCGCCAGCAGCTCGGGACAGGGGGCTTATGGCTACACCTTC.

The chain couples TRBV4-3 to TRBJ2-3, with D maybe TRBD1 (5 bases). V gave up 1 base and J gave up 0 bases, with 8 bases separating them. Germline CDR1 is LGHNA and CDR2 is YSLEER. This CDR3 contains 15 residues. The CDR3 region has the DNA TGCGCCAGCAGCCAAGGGGGCGGTAGCACAGATACGCAGTATTTT. It translates to CASSQGGGSTDTQYF.

This chain links TRBV12-5 with TRBJ1-1; D gene unclear. The germline V gene has CDR1 LGHNT and CDR2 FRNRAP. The CDR3 has 15 residues. Trimming took off 0 bases at V and 6 bases at J, with 14 bases between the two ends. CDR3 nucleotide sequence: TGTGCTAGTGGTTTGGTAACGGGGTCACCTCCTGAAGCTTTCTTT. Its translation: CASGLVTGSPPEAFF.

This clone has a single count. The chain uses TRBV18 and TRBJ2-7, with 7 bases matching TRBD1. The V and J ends lost 6 bases and 3 bases, in that order; junction bases with no gene match: 11. The germline gives CDR1 KGHSH, CDR2 LQKENI. The CDR3 spans 15 residues. CDR3 loop: CASSPPGTVGYEQYF. The CDR3 bases are TGTGCCAGCTCCCCCCCCGGGACAGTGGGCTACGAGCAGTACTTC.

The genes are TRBV4-3 and TRBJ2-7; 12 bases line up with TRBD2. The length of the CDR3 is 19 residues. Germline CDR1 LGHNA, CDR2 YSLEER. J lost 2 bases, V lost 0 bases, and 11 bases had no gene match. CDR3 sequence: CASSQDLRLAGGTTYEQYF. The DNA for the CDR3 is TGCGCCAGCAGCCAAGACCTCCGTCTAGCGGGGGGGACAACCTACGAGCAGTACTTC.

The rearrangement links TRBV27 to TRBJ1-6, with 9 bases identical to TRBD1. With V trimmed by 6 bases and J by 8 bases, 5 bases remained unmatched. The germline gives CDR1 MNHEY, CDR2 SMNVEV (reference sequence). The CDR3 spans 14 residues. CDR3 DNA: TGTGCCAGCAGGACAGGGGGGCGCGATTCACCCCTCCACTTT. It yields the protein CASRTGGRDSPLHF.

The chain joins TRBV7-2 to TRBJ2-5; tentatively, D is TRBD1 (6 bases). The CDR3 contains 14 residues. In germline, CDR1 is SGHTA, CDR2 FQGNSA. V was pared by 1 base and J by 6 bases, with 12 bases between. CDR3 coding DNA: TGTGCCAGCAGCTTAGGACAGGTGGGCAAGACCCAGTACTTC. Residues: CASSLGQVGKTQYF.

The V call is TRBV10-2, the J call TRBJ1-2, with unresolved D. Per germline, CDR1 WSHSY and CDR2 SAAADI. CDR3 size: 12 residues. Trimming left V 1 base short and J 6 bases short, with 6 bases between. The CDR3 sequence: CASSELADGYTF. CDR3 in DNA: TGCGCCAGCAGTGAGTTGGCAGATGGCTACACCTTC.

With respect to this clone: This specimen includes other DNA sequences encoding the same CDR3. This rearrangement joins TRBV7-8 to TRBJ1-3; no clear D. The V end lost 1 base, the J end lost 4 bases, and 11 bases lay between the germline ends. The CDR3 contains 15 residues. Germline CDR1 reads SGHVS; CDR2 reads FQNEAQ. CDR3 bases: TGTGCCAGCAGCTTAGGGACTGGCCCCGGAAACACCATATATTTT. The encoded protein is CASSLGTGPGNTIYF.

There are many counts of this clone. The rearrangement joins TRBV5-1 to TRBJ2-3; TRBD1 agrees at 7 bases. The V segment lost 4 bases and the J segment 8 bases; nucleotides outside the gene matches: 10. Germline assignment: CDR1 SGHRS and CDR2 YFSETQ. The CDR3 sequence is 14 residues long. CDR3 sequence reads: CASSAGQAGGTQYF. DNA of the CDR3: TGCGCCAGCAGCGCTGGACAGGCGGGTGGTACGCAGTATTTT.

The chain employs TRBV19 and TRBJ1-5, with D tentatively TRBD1 (6 bases). The germline V gene has CDR1 LNHDA and CDR2 SQIVND (reference sequence). Deletions cut 5 bases from V and 7 bases from J, with 18 bases between. The CDR3 has 15 amino acids. CDR3 sequence reads: CASSLHREVGQPQHF. The CDR3 region has the DNA TGTGCCAGTAGTTTGCACAGGGAAGTGGGGCAGCCCCAGCATTTT.

The chain couples TRBV7-9 to TRBJ2-7, with 8 bases that match TRBD1. CDR3 length equals 15 residues. V shed 5 bases, J shed 2 bases, and the junction held 8 bases outside the gene matches. Germline CDR1 SEHNR, CDR2 FQNEAQ (reference sequence). Written as DNA, the CDR3 is TGTGCCAGCAGCCCCCCCGGGACAGGCCCCTACGAGCAGTACTTC. Translation: CASSPPGTGPYEQYF.

This chain uses TRBV7-2 with TRBJ1-1; D perhaps matches TRBD1 (5 bases). With 3 bases removed from V and 4 bases from J, the gap between germline ends came to 12 bases. Per germline, CDR1 SGHTA and CDR2 FQGNSA. The CDR3 loop spans 14 amino acids. This CDR3 is CASSFGQGGTEAFF. DNA of the CDR3: TGTGCCAGCAGCTTTGGCCAGGGTGGCACTGAAGCTTTCTTT.